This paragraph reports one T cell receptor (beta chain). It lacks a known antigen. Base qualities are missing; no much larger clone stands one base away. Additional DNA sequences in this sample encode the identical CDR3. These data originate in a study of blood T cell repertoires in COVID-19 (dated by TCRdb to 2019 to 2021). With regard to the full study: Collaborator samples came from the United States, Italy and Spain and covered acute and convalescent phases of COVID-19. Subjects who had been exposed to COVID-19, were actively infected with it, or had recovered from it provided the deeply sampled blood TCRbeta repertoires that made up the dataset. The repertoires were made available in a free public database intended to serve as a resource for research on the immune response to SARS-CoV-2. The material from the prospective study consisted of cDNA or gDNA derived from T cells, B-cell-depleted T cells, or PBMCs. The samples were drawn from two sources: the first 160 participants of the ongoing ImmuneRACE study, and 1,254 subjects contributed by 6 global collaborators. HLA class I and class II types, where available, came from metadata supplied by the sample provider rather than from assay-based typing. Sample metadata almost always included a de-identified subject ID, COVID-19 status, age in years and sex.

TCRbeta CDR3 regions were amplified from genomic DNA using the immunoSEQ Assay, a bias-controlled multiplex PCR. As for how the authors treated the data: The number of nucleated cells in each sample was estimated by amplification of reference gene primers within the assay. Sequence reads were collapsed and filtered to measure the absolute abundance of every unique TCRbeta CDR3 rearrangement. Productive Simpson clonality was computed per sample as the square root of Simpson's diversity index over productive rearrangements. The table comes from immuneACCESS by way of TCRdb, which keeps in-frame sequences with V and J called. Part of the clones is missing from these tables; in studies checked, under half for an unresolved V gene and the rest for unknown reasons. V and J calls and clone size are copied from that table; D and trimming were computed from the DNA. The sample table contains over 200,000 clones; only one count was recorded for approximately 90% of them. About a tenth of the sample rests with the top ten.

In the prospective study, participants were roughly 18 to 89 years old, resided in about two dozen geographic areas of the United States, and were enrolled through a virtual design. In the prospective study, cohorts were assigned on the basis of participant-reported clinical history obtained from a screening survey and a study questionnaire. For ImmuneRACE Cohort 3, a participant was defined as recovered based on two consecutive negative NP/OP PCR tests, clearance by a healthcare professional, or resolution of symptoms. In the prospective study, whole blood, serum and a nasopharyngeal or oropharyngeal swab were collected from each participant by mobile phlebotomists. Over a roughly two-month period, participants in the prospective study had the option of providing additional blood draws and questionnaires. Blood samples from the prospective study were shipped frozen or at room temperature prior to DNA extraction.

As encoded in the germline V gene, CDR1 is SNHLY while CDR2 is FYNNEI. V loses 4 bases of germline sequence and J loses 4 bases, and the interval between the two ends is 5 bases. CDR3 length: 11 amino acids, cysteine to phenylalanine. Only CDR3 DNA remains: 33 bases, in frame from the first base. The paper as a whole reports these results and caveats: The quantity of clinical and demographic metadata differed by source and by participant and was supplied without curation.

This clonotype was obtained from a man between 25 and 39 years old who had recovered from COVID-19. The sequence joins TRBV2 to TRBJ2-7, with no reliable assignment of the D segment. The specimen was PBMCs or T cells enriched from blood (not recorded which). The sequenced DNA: TGTGCCAGCAGTGCCGGGTACGAGCAGTACTTC. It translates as CASSAGYEQYF.